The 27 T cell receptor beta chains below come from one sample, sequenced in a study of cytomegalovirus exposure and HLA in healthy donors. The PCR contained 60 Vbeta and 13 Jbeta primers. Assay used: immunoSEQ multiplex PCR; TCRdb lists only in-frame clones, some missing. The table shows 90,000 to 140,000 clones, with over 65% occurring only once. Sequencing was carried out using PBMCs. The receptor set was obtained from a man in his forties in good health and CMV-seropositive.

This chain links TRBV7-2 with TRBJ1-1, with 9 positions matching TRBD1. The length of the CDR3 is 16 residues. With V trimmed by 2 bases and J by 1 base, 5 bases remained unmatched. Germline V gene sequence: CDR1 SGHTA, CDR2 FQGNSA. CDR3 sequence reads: CASSLSTGGANTEAFF. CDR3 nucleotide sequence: TGTGCCAGCAGCTTATCAACAGGGGGCGCGAACACTGAAGCTTTCTTT.

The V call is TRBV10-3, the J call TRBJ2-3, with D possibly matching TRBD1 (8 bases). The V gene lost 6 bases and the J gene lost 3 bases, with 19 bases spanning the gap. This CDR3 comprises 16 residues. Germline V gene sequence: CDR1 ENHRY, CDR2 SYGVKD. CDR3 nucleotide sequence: TGTGCCATCAGCGGGGAGGGCAGGGGGCGGACAGATACGCAGTATTTT. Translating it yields CAISGEGRGRTDTQYF.

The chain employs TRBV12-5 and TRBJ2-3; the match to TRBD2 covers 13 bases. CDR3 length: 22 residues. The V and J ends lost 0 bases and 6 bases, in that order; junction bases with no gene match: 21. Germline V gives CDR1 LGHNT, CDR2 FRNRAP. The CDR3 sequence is CASGLVRFTSGRAEGAPDTQYF. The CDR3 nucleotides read TGTGCTAGTGGTTTGGTACGATTTACTAGCGGGAGGGCCGAGGGAGCACCGGATACGCAGTATTTT.

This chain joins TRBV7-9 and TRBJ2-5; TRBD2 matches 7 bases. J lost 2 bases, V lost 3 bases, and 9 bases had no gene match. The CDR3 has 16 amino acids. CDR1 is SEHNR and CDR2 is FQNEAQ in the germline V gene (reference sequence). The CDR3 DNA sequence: TGTGCCAGCAGCTTTCGCCAGCGGGGACCACAAGAGACCCAGTACTTC. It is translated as CASSFRQRGPQETQYF.

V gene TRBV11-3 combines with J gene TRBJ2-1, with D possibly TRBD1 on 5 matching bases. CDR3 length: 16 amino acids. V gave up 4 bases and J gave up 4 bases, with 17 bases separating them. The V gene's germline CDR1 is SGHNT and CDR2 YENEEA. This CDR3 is CASSYSGARAYNEQFF. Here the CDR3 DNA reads TGTGCCAGCAGCTATAGTGGGGCTAGGGCGTACAATGAGCAGTTCTTC.

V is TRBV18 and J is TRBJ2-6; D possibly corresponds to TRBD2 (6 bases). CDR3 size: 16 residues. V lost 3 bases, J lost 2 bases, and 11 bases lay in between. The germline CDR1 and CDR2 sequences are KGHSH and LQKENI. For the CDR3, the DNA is TGTGCCAGCTCACCTACACTAGCTCCTGGGGCCAACGTCCTGACTTTC. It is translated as CASSPTLAPGANVLTF.

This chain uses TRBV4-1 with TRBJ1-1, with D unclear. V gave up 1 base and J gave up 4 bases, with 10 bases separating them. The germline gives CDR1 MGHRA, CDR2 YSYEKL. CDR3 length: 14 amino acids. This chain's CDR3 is CASSQVTLPTEAFF. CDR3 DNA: TGCGCCAGCAGCCAAGTGACATTGCCCACTGAAGCTTTCTTT.

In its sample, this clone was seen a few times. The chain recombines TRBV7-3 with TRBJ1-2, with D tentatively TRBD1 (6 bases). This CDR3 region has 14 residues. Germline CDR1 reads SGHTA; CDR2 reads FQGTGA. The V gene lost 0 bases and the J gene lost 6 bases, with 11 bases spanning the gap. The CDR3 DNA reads TGTGCCAGCAGCTTAACGTTCAGGGGAGATGGCTACACCTTC. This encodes CASSLTFRGDGYTF.

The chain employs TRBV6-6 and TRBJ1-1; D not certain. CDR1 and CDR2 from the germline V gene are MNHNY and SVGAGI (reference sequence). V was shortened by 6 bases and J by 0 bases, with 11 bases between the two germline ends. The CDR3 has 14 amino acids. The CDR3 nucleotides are TGTGCCAGCAGACCAACTGTTGTGAACACTGAAGCTTTCTTT. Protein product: CASRPTVVNTEAFF.

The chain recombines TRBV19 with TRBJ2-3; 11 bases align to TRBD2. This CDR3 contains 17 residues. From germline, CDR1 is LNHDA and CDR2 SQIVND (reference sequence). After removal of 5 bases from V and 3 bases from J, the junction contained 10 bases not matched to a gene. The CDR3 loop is CASSPSASGRLTDTQYF. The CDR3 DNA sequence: TGTGCCAGTAGTCCCTCCGCTAGCGGGAGGCTAACAGATACGCAGTATTTT. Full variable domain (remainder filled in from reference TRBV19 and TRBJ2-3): DGGITQSPKYLFRKEGQNVTLSCEQNLNHDAMYWYRQDPGQGLRLIYYSQIVNDFQKGDIAEGYSVSREKKESFPLTVTSAQKNPTAFYLCASSPSASGRLTDTQYFGPGTRLTVL.

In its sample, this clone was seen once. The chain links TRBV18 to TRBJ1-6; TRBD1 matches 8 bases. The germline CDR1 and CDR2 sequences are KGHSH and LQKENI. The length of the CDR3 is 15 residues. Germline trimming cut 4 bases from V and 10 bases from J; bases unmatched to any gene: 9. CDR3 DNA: TGTGCCAGCTCACTAAGACAGGGGACGGACTCACCCCTCCACTTT. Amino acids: CASSLRQGTDSPLHF.

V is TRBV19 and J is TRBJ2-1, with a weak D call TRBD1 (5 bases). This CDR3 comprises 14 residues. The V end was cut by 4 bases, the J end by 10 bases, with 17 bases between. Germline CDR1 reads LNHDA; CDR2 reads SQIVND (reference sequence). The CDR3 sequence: CASSKAGPFGEQFF. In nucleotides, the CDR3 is TGTGCCAGTAGTAAGGCAGGGCCCTTTGGAGAGCAGTTCTTC.

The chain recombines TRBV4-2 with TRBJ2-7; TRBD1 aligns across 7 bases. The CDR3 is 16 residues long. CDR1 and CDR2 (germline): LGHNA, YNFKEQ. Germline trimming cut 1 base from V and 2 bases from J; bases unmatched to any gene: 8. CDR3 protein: CASSQVPAGGPYEQYF. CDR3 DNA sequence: TGTGCCAGCAGCCAAGTGCCGGCAGGGGGACCCTACGAGCAGTACTTC.

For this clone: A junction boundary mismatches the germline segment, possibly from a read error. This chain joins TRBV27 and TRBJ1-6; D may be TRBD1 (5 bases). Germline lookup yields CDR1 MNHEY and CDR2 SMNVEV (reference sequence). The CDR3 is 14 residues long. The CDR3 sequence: CASTKDTYNSPLHF. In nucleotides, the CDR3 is TGTGCCAGCACCAAGGACACCTACAATTCACCCCTCCACTTT.

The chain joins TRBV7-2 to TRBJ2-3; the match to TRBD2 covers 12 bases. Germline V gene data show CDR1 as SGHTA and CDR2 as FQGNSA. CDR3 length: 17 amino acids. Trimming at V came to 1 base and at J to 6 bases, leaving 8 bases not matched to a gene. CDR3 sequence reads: CASSLGGTSGSWDTQYF. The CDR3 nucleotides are TGTGCCAGCAGCTTAGGGGGGACTAGCGGGTCGTGGGATACGCAGTATTTT. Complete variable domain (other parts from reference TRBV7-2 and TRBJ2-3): GAGVSQSPSNKVTEKGKDVELRCDPISGHTALYWYRQSLGQGLEFLIYFQGNSAPDKSGLPSDRFSAERTGGSVSTLTIQRTQQEDSAVYLCASSLGGTSGSWDTQYFGPGTRLTVL.

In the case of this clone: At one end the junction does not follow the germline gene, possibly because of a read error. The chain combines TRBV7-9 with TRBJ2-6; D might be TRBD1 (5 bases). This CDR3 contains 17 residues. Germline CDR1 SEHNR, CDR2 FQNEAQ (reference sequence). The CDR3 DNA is TGTGCCAGCAGCTCCATGGTGACGGTCTCTGGGGCCAACGGCCTGACTTTC. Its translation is CASSSMVTVSGANGLTF.

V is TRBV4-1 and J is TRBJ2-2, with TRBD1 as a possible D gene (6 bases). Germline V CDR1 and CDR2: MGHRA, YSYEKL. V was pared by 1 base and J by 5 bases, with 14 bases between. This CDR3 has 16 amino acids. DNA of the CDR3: TGCGCCAGCAGCCAAGCTTCACAGGGCTGGACCGGGGAGCTGTTTTTT. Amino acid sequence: CASSQASQGWTGELFF.

CDR3 region: CASSQDGGAGGRYGSPLHF. CDR3 nucleotides: TGCGCCAGCAGCCAAGATGGGGGGGCCGGCGGGCGGTATGGTTCACCCCTCCACTTT. The chain carries TRBV4-3 and TRBJ1-6; D possibly corresponds to TRBD1 (6 bases). Germline V gene sequence: CDR1 LGHNA, CDR2 YSLEER. Trimming removed 0 bases from V and 9 bases from J, with 24 bases in between. The CDR3 runs 19 residues.

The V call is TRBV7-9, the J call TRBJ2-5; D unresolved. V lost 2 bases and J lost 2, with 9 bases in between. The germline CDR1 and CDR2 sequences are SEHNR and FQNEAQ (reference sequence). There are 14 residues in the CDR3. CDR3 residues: CASSLSRIQETQYF. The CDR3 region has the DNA TGTGCCAGCAGCTTATCGCGGATTCAAGAGACCCAGTACTTC.

CDR3: CASSPPWGDYGYTF. Written as DNA, the CDR3 is TGCGCCAGCAGCCCCCCCTGGGGGGACTATGGCTACACCTTC. The V and J genes are TRBV5-1 and TRBJ1-2; possible D gene TRBD1, 5 bases. The CDR3 is 14 amino acids. The germline V gene encodes CDR1 SGHRS and CDR2 YFSETQ. The V and J ends lost 4 bases and 3 bases respectively, with 13 bases between them.

CDR3 DNA: TGTGCCAGCAGCGCGGACAGCTATAGCAATCAGCCCCAGCATTTT. It yields the protein CASSADSYSNQPQHF. V and J are TRBV9 and TRBJ1-5; D might be TRBD1 (6 bases). The V and J ends lost 3 bases and 0 bases respectively, with 10 bases between them. The CDR3 sequence is 15 residues long. Germline V lookup: CDR1 SGDLS, CDR2 YYNGEE.

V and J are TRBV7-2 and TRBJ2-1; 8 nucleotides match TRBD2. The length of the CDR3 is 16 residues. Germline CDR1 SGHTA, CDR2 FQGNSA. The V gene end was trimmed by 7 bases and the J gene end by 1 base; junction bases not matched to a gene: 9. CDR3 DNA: TGTGCCAGCAACCTTCAGGCGGGAGGTTCCTACAATGAGCAGTTCTTC. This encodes CASNLQAGGSYNEQFF. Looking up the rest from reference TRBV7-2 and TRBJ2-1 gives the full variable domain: GAGVSQSPSNKVTEKGKDVELRCDPISGHTALYWYRQSLGQGLEFLIYFQGNSAPDKSGLPSDRFSAERTGGSVSTLTIQRTQQEDSAVYLCASNLQAGGSYNEQFFGPGTRLTVL.

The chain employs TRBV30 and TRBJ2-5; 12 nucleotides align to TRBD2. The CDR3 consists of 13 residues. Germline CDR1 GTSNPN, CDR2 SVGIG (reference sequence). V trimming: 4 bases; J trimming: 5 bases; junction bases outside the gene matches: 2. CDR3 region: CAWKTSGSETQYF. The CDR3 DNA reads TGTGCCTGGAAGACTAGCGGGAGTGAGACCCAGTACTTC.

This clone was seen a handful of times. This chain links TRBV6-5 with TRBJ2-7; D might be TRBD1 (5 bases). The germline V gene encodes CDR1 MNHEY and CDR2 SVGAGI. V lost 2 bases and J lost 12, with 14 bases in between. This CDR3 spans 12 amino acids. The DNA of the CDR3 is TGTGCCAGCAGTTACGAAGGAAAGGGGTGGTACTTC. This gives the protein CASSYEGKGWYF.

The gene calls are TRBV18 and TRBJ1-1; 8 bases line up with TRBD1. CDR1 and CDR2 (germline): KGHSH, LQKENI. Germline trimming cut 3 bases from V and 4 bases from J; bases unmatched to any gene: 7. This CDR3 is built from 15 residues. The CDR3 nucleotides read TGTGCCAGCTCACCCTCAGGGGGCGGGATCACTGAAGCTTTCTTT. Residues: CASSPSGGGITEAFF.

CDR3 sequence: CASSPQRVYPAAQYF. The CDR3 DNA sequence: TGTGCCAGCAGCCCCCAGCGGGTCTACCCTGCGGCCCAGTACTTC. This chain uses TRBV21-1 with TRBJ2-5; the listed D gene, TRBD2, was not tested against the DNA. TRBV21-1 is reported as a pseudogene. The CDR3 has 15 residues.

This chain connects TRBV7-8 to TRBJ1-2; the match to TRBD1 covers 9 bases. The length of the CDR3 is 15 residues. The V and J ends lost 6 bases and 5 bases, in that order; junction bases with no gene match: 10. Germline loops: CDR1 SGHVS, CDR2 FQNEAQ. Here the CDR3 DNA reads TGTGCCAGCAGACTACGGACAGGGGAGGGGTATGGCTACACCTTC. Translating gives CASRLRTGEGYGYTF. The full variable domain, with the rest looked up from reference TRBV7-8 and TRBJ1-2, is GAGVSQSPRYKVAKRGQDVALRCDPISGHVSLFWYQQALGQGPEFLTYFQNEAQLDKSGLPSDRFFAERPEGSVSTLKIQRTQQEDSAVYLCASRLRTGEGYGYTFGSGTRLTVV.